Listed below are T cell receptor beta chains from one sample, sequenced in a study of PD-1 blockade in classical Hodgkin lymphoma. Sequencing was performed with immunoSEQ multiplex PCR; in TCRdb, only in-frame clones are kept and a portion is missing. The sample holds 31,000 or so clones, around 85% seen once. The specimen was peripheral blood mononuclear cells (PBMCs), collected before the fourth cycle of nivolumab. These receptor sequences come from a human donor with classical Hodgkin lymphoma. The CDR3 runs from the conserved cysteine through the conserved F or W. A D gene is named only where the DNA matches it firmly. Clone size, where shown, is once, few, many, or a class for clones that have expanded.

TRBV7-2	15	-	-	TRBJ2-1	CASSLAGDLVYEQFF	TGTGCCAGCAGCTTAGCGGGAGATCTTGTCTATGAGCAGTTCTTC
TRBV7-9	15	-	-	TRBJ1-1	CASGRRRGPNTEAFF	TGTGCCAGCGGACGGAGGCGGGGCCCGAACACTGAAGCTTTCTTT
TRBV5-6	14	TRBD1	-	TRBJ2-7	CASRRTGGKYEQYF	TGTGCCAGCAGGAGGACAGGGGGCAAGTACGAGCAGTACTTC
TRBV5-4	15	-	-	TRBJ2-2	CASSLTGWNTGELFF	TGTGCCAGCAGCTTGACAGGATGGAACACCGGGGAGCTGTTTTTT
TRBV7-9	12	-	-	TRBJ1-4	CASSLGGEKLFF	TGTGCCAGCAGCTTGGGGGGAGAAAAACTGTTTTTT
TRBV6-4	11	TRBD2	once	TRBJ2-1	CASSDGGREFF	TGTGCCAGCAGTGACGGCGGGAGGGAGTTCTTC
TRBV2	14	TRBD1	-	TRBJ1-3	CASRGGILGNTIYF	TGTGCCAGCAGAGGGGGCATACTCGGAAACACCATATATTTT
TRBV5-8	15	-	-	TRBJ2-2	CASSFGHRRTGELFF	TGTGCCAGCAGCTTTGGCCACCGAAGAACCGGGGAGCTGTTTTTT
TRBV29-1	12	-	few	TRBJ1-1	CSGGGPNTEAFF	TGCAGCGGTGGAGGTCCTAACACTGAAGCTTTCTTT
TRBV18	15	TRBD1	-	TRBJ2-3	CASSPGQGRTDTQYF	TGTGCCAGCTCACCGGGACAGGGCCGCACAGATACGCAGTATTTT
TRBV9	11	-	once	TRBJ1-1	CASSSSTEAFF	TGTGCCTCCTCTTCGAGCACTGAAGCTTTCTTT
TRBV11-2	16	TRBD2	-	TRBJ2-1	CASSALAGGPQNEQFF	TGTGCCAGCAGCGCATTAGCGGGAGGGCCTCAGAATGAGCAGTTCTTC
TRBV5-1	15	TRBD1	few	TRBJ1-6	CASSSRQGGGSPLHF	TGCGCCAGCAGCTCGCGACAGGGAGGGGGTTCACCCCTCCACTTT
TRBV4-1	18	TRBD2	-	TRBJ2-1	CASSQERSSGGVYNEQFF	TGCGCCAGCAGCCAAGAACGGTCTAGCGGGGGAGTGTACAATGAGCAGTTCTTC
TRBV20-1	11	-	once	TRBJ1-6	CSATLQGTLHF	TGCAGTGCTACCTTGCAGGGCACCCTCCACTTT
TRBV7-6	14	-	medium-sized	TRBJ1-1	CASSLSLDSPEAFF	TGTGCCAGCAGCTTAAGCCTCGACAGTCCTGAAGCTTTCTTT
TRBV10-3	13	TRBD1	-	TRBJ1-2	CAITPDRAYGYTF	TGTGCCATCACCCCGGACAGGGCCTATGGCTACACCTTC
TRBV6-1	13	-	-	TRBJ2-1	CASRTRLYNEQFF	TGTGCCAGCAGAACCAGACTCTACAATGAGCAGTTCTTC
TRBV2	13	-	few	TRBJ1-2	CASSWDKRDGYTF	TGTGCCAGCAGCTGGGACAAAAGGGATGGCTACACCTTC
TRBV20-1	11	-	-	TRBJ2-3	CSAISTDTQYF	TGCAGTGCTATAAGCACAGATACGCAGTATTTT
TRBV6-6	13	-	once	TRBJ2-1	CASSYPETPRQFF	TGTGCCAGCAGTTATCCGGAAACGCCACGGCAGTTCTTC
TRBV19	16	-	-	TRBJ1-5	CANKNWAGDSNQPQHF	TGTGCCAACAAGAATTGGGCCGGGGATAGCAATCAGCCCCAGCATTTT
TRBV11-2	12	-	few	TRBJ1-2	CASSLGGYGYTF	TGTGCCAGCAGCTTGGGGGGGTATGGCTACACCTTC
TRBV5-1	15	TRBD1	-	TRBJ2-5	CASSLGQGARETQYF	TGCGCCAGCAGCTTGGGACAGGGGGCAAGAGAGACCCAGTACTTC
TRBV4-3	17	-	-	TRBJ2-6	CASSQEASGSGANVLTF	TGCGCCAGCAGCCAAGAGGCCAGTGGCTCTGGGGCCAACGTCCTGACTTTC
TRBV6-5	13	-	-	TRBJ1-1	CASTGTSNTEAFF	TGTGCCAGCACAGGAACTTCTAACACTGAAGCTTTCTTT
TRBV6-5	13	-	-	TRBJ2-1	CASSTSSYNEQFF	TGTGCCAGCAGTACGAGCTCCTACAATGAGCAGTTCTTC
TRBV6-5	15	TRBD1	-	TRBJ2-7	CASSLSGTASYEQYF	TGTGCCAGCAGTTTGTCCGGGACAGCCTCCTACGAGCAGTACTTC
TRBV25-1	13	-	-	TRBJ1-3	CASSEPGGNTIYF	TGTGCCAGCAGTGAACCCGGTGGAAACACCATATATTTT
TRBV11-2	15	-	-	TRBJ1-3	CASSLRGSSGNTIYF	TGTGCCAGCAGCTTACGCGGGTCCTCTGGAAACACCATATATTTT
TRBV6-4	14	TRBD1	-	TRBJ2-7	CASSDTPGTGVQYF	TGTGCCAGCAGTGACACCCCCGGGACAGGGGTTCAGTACTTC
TRBV10-3	14	-	-	TRBJ2-1	CAISKTGANNEQFF	TGTGCCATCAGCAAGACAGGAGCAAACAATGAGCAGTTCTTC
TRBV6-5	12	-	-	TRBJ1-1	CASSPQGREAFF	TGTGCCAGCAGCCCCCAGGGTAGAGAAGCTTTCTTT
TRBV28	15	TRBD1	-	TRBJ2-7	CASRPTSGGWYEQYF	TGTGCCAGCAGACCTACTTCAGGGGGCTGGTACGAGCAGTACTTC
TRBV19	15	-	-	TRBJ2-7	CASSIPSAGAHEQYF	TGTGCCAGTAGTATCCCCTCCGCAGGGGCCCACGAGCAGTACTTC
TRBV28	14	-	-	TRBJ1-5	CASSSSGINQPQHF	TGTGCCAGCAGTTCCTCAGGGATCAATCAGCCCCAGCATTTT
TRBV27	15	TRBD1	-	TRBJ1-2	CASAPGTGRYYGYTF	TGTGCCAGCGCTCCCGGGACAGGGAGGTACTATGGCTACACCTTC
TRBV15	13	TRBD2	-	TRBJ2-7	CATSRPSGNKQYF	TGTGCCACCAGCAGGCCTAGCGGGAACAAGCAGTACTTC
TRBV28	14	-	-	TRBJ1-3	CASSFAGNRDTIYF	TGTGCCAGCAGTTTTGCGGGTAATAGGGACACCATATATTTT
TRBV28	15	-	-	TRBJ1-1	CASSFLGPRNTEAFF	TGTGCCAGCAGTTTCCTGGGACCGCGGAACACTGAAGCTTTCTTT
TRBV2	13	-	-	TRBJ1-1	CASSGARGTEAFF	TGTGCCAGCAGTGGGGCCAGGGGAACTGAAGCTTTCTTT
TRBV6-1	15	-	-	TRBJ1-1	CASSEDGTRRTEAFF	TGTGCCAGCAGTGAAGACGGGACCAGGAGGACTGAAGCTTTCTTT
TRBV7-3	14	-	-	TRBJ2-3	CASSLKGGTDTQYF	TGTGCCAGCAGCTTAAAAGGGGGCACAGATACGCAGTATTTT
TRBV6-6	14	-	-	TRBJ1-1	CASRARGLRAEAFF	TGTGCCAGCAGGGCTAGGGGACTTCGGGCTGAAGCTTTCTTT
TRBV6-4	13	-	-	TRBJ1-5	CASSAESNQPQHF	TGTGCCAGCAGTGCGGAGAGCAATCAGCCCCAGCATTTT
TRBV19	15	TRBD2	-	TRBJ2-1	CASSLAGGPGNEQFF	TGTGCCAGTAGTCTAGCGGGAGGGCCGGGCAATGAGCAGTTCTTC
TRBV27	14	TRBD1	-	TRBJ2-7	CASSRDRELPEQYF	TGTGCCAGCAGCCGGGACAGGGAACTTCCCGAGCAGTACTTC
TRBV5-8	14	-	-	TRBJ1-2	CASSLIGVSIGYTF	TGTGCCAGCAGCTTGATCGGGGTATCGATTGGCTACACCTTC
TRBV11-2	13	-	few	TRBJ2-7	CASSLVGSYEQYF	TGTGCCAGCAGCTTAGTCGGCTCCTACGAGCAGTACTTC
TRBV4-3	15	-	-	TRBJ2-3	CASSQDGDVTDTQYF	TGCGCCAGCAGCCAAGATGGCGACGTCACAGATACGCAGTATTTT
TRBV4-3	14	-	once	TRBJ1-5	CASSQVVRNQPQHF	TGCGCCAGCAGCCAAGTTGTCAGGAATCAGCCCCAGCATTTT